The next 22 T cell receptor beta chains were all read from a single sample in a study of Graves' ophthalmopathy and Graves' hyperthyroidism. Transcripts of RNA were the source for amplifying TCR beta CDR3 regions. HTBI primers were used in a first-round RT-PCR, which preceded a second-round multiplex PCR. TCRdb used MiXCR to reprocess the multiplex PCR reads, holding one entry per CDR3 protein. Here the sample spans some 750,000 distinct CDR3 sequences, roughly 40% being singletons. Sequenced input: peripheral blood. All receptors derive from an adult man with Graves' ophthalmopathy.

Comment on this clonotype: This could be a read error, since a much larger clone is one nucleotide away. This chain joins TRBV2 and TRBJ1-2; D gene unclear. Germline lookup yields CDR1 SNHLY and CDR2 FYNNEI. The CDR3 is 13 residues long. CDR3 coding DNA: TGTACCAGCAGTGAGGCAGAGAACTATGGCTACACCTTC. This sequence encodes CTSSEAENYGYTF.

Many counts were recorded for this clonotype. The chain joins TRBV2 to TRBJ2-5, with D perhaps being TRBD1 or TRBD2 (5 bases each). Germline V lookup: CDR1 SNHLY, CDR2 FYNNEI. V was cut by 6 bases and J by 2 bases, with 13 bases left in between. The CDR3 is made up of 14 amino acids. The CDR3 spells CASRAGTVQETQYF. The CDR3, as DNA: TGTGCCAGCAGAGCCGGGACGGTGCAAGAGACCCAGTACTTC.

As for this clonotype: The junction differs from germline at one of its ends, possibly a read error. The chain combines TRBV7-6 with TRBJ2-7, with 8 positions matching TRBD1. Germline V gene sequence: CDR1 SGHVS, CDR2 FNYEAQ. The CDR3 covers 15 residues. CDR3 amino acids: CASSTQFRGRDEQCF. CDR3 nucleotide sequence: TGTGCCAGCAGCACACAGTTCAGGGGGCGGGACGAGCAGTGCTTC.

The chain links TRBV24-1 to TRBJ2-5; D possibly corresponds to TRBD2 (6 bases). Trimming took off 4 bases at V and 4 bases at J, with 9 bases between the two ends. Germline-derived CDR1 and CDR2 are KGHDR and SFDVKD. The CDR3 runs 13 residues. The CDR3, as DNA: TGTGCCACCAGTGACAGGGACTCAGAGACCCAGTACTTC. As protein: CATSDRDSETQYF.

In the case of this clonotype: Being one base from a much bigger clone, this may be a read error. This chain joins TRBV10-3 and TRBJ1-1; 9 bases line up with TRBD1. The CDR3 length is 14 residues. CDR1 is ENHRY and CDR2 is SYGVKD in the germline V gene. The CDR3 spells CATSLGQGDTEAFF. The CDR3 DNA reads as TGTGCCACCAGTTTGGGACAGGGCGACACTGAAGCTTTCTTT.

The chain joins TRBV6-6 to TRBJ1-6; the match to TRBD1 covers 7 bases. V gave up 8 bases and J gave up 11 bases; unmatched junction bases: 9. CDR3 length: 13 amino acids. CDR1 and CDR2 from the germline V gene are MNHNY and SVGAGI (reference sequence). The DNA of the CDR3 is TGTGCCAGCGGCCGGAAGACAGGGACACCCCTCCACTTT. Its protein product is CASGRKTGTPLHF.

This clonotype appeared a single time. The V call is TRBV7-6, the J call TRBJ2-3; 7 bases are a match to TRBD2. The trim removed 5 bases at V and 5 bases at J, leaving 10 bases unmatched. The CDR3 runs to 15 residues. Germline CDR1 is SGHVS and CDR2 is FNYEAQ. The CDR3 nucleotides read TGTGCCAGCAGCGATCGCGGCGGCGGGGGAGATACGCAGTATTTT. Amino acid sequence: CASSDRGGGGDTQYF.

The chain uses TRBV5-1 and TRBJ1-4, with 9 positions matching TRBD1. CDR1 and CDR2 from the germline V gene are SGHRS and YFSETQ. With 3 bases clipped from V and 10 bases from J, the junction kept 13 bases outside the gene matches. The CDR3 consists of 16 residues. The CDR3 coding sequence is TGCGCCAGCAGCTCCAACGACAGGACAGGGGATGGAAAACTGTTTTTT. Protein: CASSSNDRTGDGKLFF.

This clonotype was detected ten times or more. The V call is TRBV2, the J call TRBJ1-2; TRBD1 matches 7 bases. Germline assignment: CDR1 SNHLY and CDR2 FYNNEI. The CDR3 length is 13 residues. V shed 4 bases, J shed 7 bases, and the junction held 6 bases outside the gene matches. The CDR3 DNA reads as TGTGCCAGCAGTGGACAGGGATTAGTTGGCTACACCTTC. This gives the protein CASSGQGLVGYTF.

This clonotype was seen ten or more times. The rearrangement uses TRBV7-2 and TRBJ2-7; D possibly matches TRBD1 or TRBD2 (5 bases each). The V gene lost 8 bases and the J gene lost 2 bases, with 13 bases spanning the gap. Germline CDR1 SGHTA, CDR2 FQGNSA. The CDR3 totals 13 residues. The chain's CDR3 is CASRGAGPYEQYF. CDR3 in DNA: TGTGCCAGCCGGGGCGCTGGCCCCTACGAGCAGTACTTC.

This clonotype was seen repeatedly, ten times or more. The rearrangement links TRBV2 to TRBJ2-5; D ambiguous. Between the trimmed V and J ends, which lost 7 bases and 5 bases, there was a span of 8 bases. CDR1 and CDR2 from the germline V gene are SNHLY and FYNNEI. The CDR3 length is 11 residues. The CDR3 loop reads CASTPQETQYF. CDR3 nucleotides: TGTGCCAGCACCCCCCAGGAGACCCAGTACTTC.

The chain recombines TRBV25-1 with TRBJ2-5, with TRBD2 as a possible D gene (7 bases). The CDR3 is made up of 12 amino acids. Trimming took off 5 bases at V and 11 bases at J, with 15 bases between the two ends. Germline CDR1 is MGHDK and CDR2 is SYGVNS. The CDR3 protein is CASSRGAREQYF. The CDR3 DNA reads TGTGCCAGCAGTCGGGGGGCCAGGGAGCAGTACTTC.

Note on this clonotype: Sequence at one end of the junction differs from germline and may be a read error. This chain uses TRBV5-1 with TRBJ1-1; D call uncertain. CDR3 length: 14 residues. CDR1 is SGHRS and CDR2 is YFSETQ in the germline V gene. CDR3 in amino acids: CASSLEIVDTEAFF. For the CDR3, the DNA is TGTGCCAGCAGCTTGGAAATAGTGGACACTGAAGCTTTCTTT.

This clonotype came up many times. This sequence joins TRBV10-2 and TRBJ1-1, with D unresolved. The CDR3 covers 12 residues. Germline assignment: CDR1 WSHSY and CDR2 SAAADI. V lost 4 bases to trimming and J lost 9 bases, with 12 bases between them. The CDR3 region has the DNA TGCGCCAGCAGTGTAGGCCAGGAGAAAGCTTTCTTT. It translates to CASSVGQEKAFF.

Comments on this clonotype: An end of the junction does not agree with germline; a read error may underlie this. V usage is TRBV7-9 and J usage is TRBJ1-2; D is ambiguous. Germline CDR1 is SEHNR and CDR2 is FQNEAQ (reference sequence). This CDR3 contains 9 residues. CDR3: CASTYDYTF. CDR3 nucleotides: TGTGCCAGCACCTATGACTACACCTTC.

Details on this clonotype: An end of the junction does not agree with germline; a read error may underlie this. The chain recombines TRBV7-3 with TRBJ2-7; D uncertain. Germline CDR1 is SGHTA and CDR2 is FQGTGA. CDR3 length: 10 residues. The CDR3 sequence: CASSLCPESF. Here the CDR3 DNA reads TGTGCCAGCAGCTTATGTCCGGAGAGCTTC.

Many counts were recorded for this clonotype. One junction end does not reproduce the germline sequence, and a read error may be involved. This chain joins TRBV6-5 and TRBJ2-7; 9 positions agree with TRBD1. Germline assignment: CDR1 MNHEY and CDR2 SVGAGI. The CDR3 runs to 13 residues. The CDR3 DNA reads TGTGCCAGTAGTTACGACAGGGGGTACGAGCAGTACTTC. Translating it yields CASSYDRGYEQYF.

The gene calls are TRBV20-1 and TRBJ2-2, with 8 bases aligning to TRBD2. V lost 3 bases to trimming and J lost 4 bases; unmatched junction nucleotides: 7. This CDR3 is 15 amino acids long. CDR1 DFQATT and CDR2 SNEGSKA come from the germline V gene (reference sequence). In DNA form, the CDR3 reads TGCAGTGCTAGGCCGGGACTAGAGATCACCGGGGAGCTGTTTTTT. Translated: CSARPGLEITGELFF.

The rearrangement joins TRBV19 to TRBJ1-5; 7 bases fit TRBD1. V was clipped by 7 bases and J by 0 bases; unmatched bases: 12. Germline assignment: CDR1 LNHDA and CDR2 SQIVND (reference sequence). This CDR3 is built from 17 residues. The CDR3 spells CASTPTGLRYSNQPQHF. The DNA for the CDR3 is TGTGCCAGTACTCCGACAGGGCTTCGGTATAGCAATCAGCCCCAGCATTTT.

Ten or more counts support this clonotype. This chain links TRBV7-6 with TRBJ2-7; perhaps TRBD2 as D (5 bases). CDR3 size: 14 residues. Germline assignment: CDR1 SGHVS and CDR2 FNYEAQ. The V and J ends lost 5 bases and 2 bases respectively, with 13 bases between them. DNA of the CDR3: TGTGCCAGCAGCCCTCGGACTGAAGCCTACGAGCAGTACTTC. Its translation: CASSPRTEAYEQYF.

This sequence joins TRBV12-3 or TRBV12-4 and TRBJ1-2, with D tentatively TRBD1 (5 bases). The CDR3 runs 15 residues. V dropped 5 bases and J dropped 2 bases, with 15 bases sitting between them. The CDR3 is CASSATGAANYGYTF. The CDR3 DNA is TGTGCCAGCAGTGCTACCGGGGCCGCGAACTATGGCTACACCTTC.

As to this clonotype: This may come from a read error, since a much larger clone is one base off. The rearrangement links TRBV2 to TRBJ2-7; 7 bases match TRBD1. There are 10 residues in the CDR3. Per the germline V gene, CDR1 is SNHLY and CDR2 is FYNNEI. The CDR3 DNA follows: TGTGCCAACAGTAGACAGGGCGCGCACTTC. It codes for CANSRQGAHF.